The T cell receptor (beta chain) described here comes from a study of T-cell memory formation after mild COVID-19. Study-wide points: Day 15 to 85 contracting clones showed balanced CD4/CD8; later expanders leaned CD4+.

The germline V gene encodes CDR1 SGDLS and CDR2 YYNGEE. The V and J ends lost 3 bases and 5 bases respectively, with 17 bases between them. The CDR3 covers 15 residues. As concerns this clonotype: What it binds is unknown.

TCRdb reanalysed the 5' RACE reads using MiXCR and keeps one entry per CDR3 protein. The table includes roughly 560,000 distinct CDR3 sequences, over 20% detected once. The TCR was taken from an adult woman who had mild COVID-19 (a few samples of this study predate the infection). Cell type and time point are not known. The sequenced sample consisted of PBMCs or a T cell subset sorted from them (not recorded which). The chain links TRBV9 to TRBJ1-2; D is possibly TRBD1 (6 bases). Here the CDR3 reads CASSAQDRLTYGYTF. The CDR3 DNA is TGTGCCAGCAGCGCTCAGGACAGATTAACTTATGGCTACACCTTC.